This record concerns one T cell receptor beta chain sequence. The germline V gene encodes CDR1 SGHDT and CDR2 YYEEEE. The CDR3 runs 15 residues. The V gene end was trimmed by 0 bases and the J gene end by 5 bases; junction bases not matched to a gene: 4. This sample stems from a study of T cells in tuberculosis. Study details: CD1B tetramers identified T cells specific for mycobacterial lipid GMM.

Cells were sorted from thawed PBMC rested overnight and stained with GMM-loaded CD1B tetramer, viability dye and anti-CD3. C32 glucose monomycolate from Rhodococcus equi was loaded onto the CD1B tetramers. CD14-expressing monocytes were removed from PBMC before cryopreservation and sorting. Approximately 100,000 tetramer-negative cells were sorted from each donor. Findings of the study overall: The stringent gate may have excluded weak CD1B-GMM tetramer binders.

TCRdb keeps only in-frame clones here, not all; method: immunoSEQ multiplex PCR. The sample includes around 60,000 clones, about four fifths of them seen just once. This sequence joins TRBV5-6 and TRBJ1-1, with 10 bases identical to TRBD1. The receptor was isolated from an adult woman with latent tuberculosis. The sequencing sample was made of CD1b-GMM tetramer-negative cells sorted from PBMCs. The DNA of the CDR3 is TGTGCCAGCAGCTTGGCCTGGACAGGGGGGACTGAAGCTTTCTTT. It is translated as CASSLAWTGGTEAFF.